Following are 5 T cell receptor beta chains from one sample sequenced in a study of graft-versus-host responses after intestinal transplantation. No antigen has been assigned to these receptors. Measured with immunoSEQ multiplex PCR; TCRdb has only the in-frame clones, and not every one. This table holds about 59,000 clones, approximately 94% found once. Here the sequenced sample was unstimulated CD4+ T cells sorted from spleen or lymph node cells, taken before transplant. These receptors all come from a human donor who was the organ donor for an intestinal transplant.

The chain couples TRBV23-1 to TRBJ1-5; D is undetermined. TRBV23-1 is labeled an ORF, and its function is uncertain. Trimming stripped 0 bases from V and 3 bases from J, with 21 bases between. The CDR3 loop spans 19 amino acids. Here the CDR3 DNA reads TGCGCCAGCAGTCAATCAAGGACGCGTGCGGGGTCACCCAATCAGCCCCAGCATTTT. Its protein product is CASSQSRTRAGSPNQPQHF.

This sequence joins TRBV7-2 and TRBJ1-1; tentative D call: TRBD1 (6 bases). This CDR3 spans 12 amino acids. The germline CDR1 and CDR2 sequences are SGHTA and FQGNSA. Trimming removed 5 bases from V and 8 bases from J, with 12 bases in between. CDR3 sequence reads: CASSLRTVEAFF. CDR3 nucleotides: TGTGCCAGCAGCCTACGGACAGTAGAAGCTTTCTTT.

J is TRBJ2-7 and V is TRBV5-4; 14 bases are a match to TRBD2. The CDR3 length is 17 residues. V lost 5 bases to trimming and J lost 4 bases; unmatched junction nucleotides: 11. Germline CDR1 is SGHNT and CDR2 is YYREEE (reference sequence). CDR3 region: CASSPGLAGGKKYEQYF. As DNA, the CDR3 is TGTGCCAGCAGTCCTGGACTAGCGGGGGGTAAGAAGTACGAGCAGTACTTC.

This clone turned up a few times. The chain uses TRBV5-1 and TRBJ1-1, with D possibly TRBD1 on 6 matching bases. The CDR3 consists of 12 residues. V lost 0 bases and J lost 11, with 11 bases in between. Germline V gene lookup returns CDR1 SGHRS and CDR2 YFSETQ. The CDR3 nucleotides are TGCGCCAGCAGCTTGGACAGGGAGAAGGCTTTCTTT. It specifies CASSLDREKAFF.

V gene TRBV28 combines with J gene TRBJ1-3; maybe TRBD1 (6 bases). CDR1 is MDHEN and CDR2 is SYDVKM in the germline V gene. The CDR3 length is 14 residues. V was clipped by 6 bases and J by 3 bases, with 12 bases between them. The CDR3 coding sequence is TGTGCCAGCAGACAGGGTCGTCGTGGAAACACCATATATTTT. It is translated as CASRQGRRGNTIYF.